The 26 T cell receptor beta chains given below trace back to one sample, sequenced in a study of cytomegalovirus exposure and HLA in healthy donors (TCRdb year 2017). The library came from the immunoSEQ multiplex PCR assay. For the multiplex PCR, a mixture combining 60 forward primers for TCR Vbeta segments and 13 reverse primers for TCR Jbeta segments was used. Entries here come from immuneACCESS through TCRdb and include only in-frame sequences with V and J called. Some clones fail to appear in such tables; in the studies checked, an unresolved V gene covers under half of the shortfall, and the cause of the remainder is unknown. Across this sample there are 150,000 or so clones, with roughly 85% seen only once. The ten largest clones represent around 0.97% of the sample. Sample: PBMCs. All receptors come from a woman in her forties or fifties in good health and CMV-seropositive.

The rearrangement uses TRBV4-1 and TRBJ1-4; the match to TRBD1 covers 8 bases. The V and J ends lost 0 bases and 8 bases, in that order; junction bases with no gene match: 5. Germline CDR1 is MGHRA and CDR2 is YSYEKL. The CDR3 extends over 15 amino acids. CDR3: CASSQEDREMEKLFF. The CDR3 DNA is TGCGCCAGCAGCCAAGAGGACAGGGAGATGGAAAAACTGTTTTTT.

V usage is TRBV2 and J usage is TRBJ2-7; a possible D gene is TRBD2 (6 bases). The CDR3 length is 13 residues. Germline V gene data show CDR1 as SNHLY and CDR2 as FYNNEI. V was pared by 10 bases and J by 5 bases, with 18 bases between. CDR3 bases: TGTGCCACGGGGACCTCTCGGGGGAACGAGCAGTACTTC. The encoded protein is CATGTSRGNEQYF.

The rearrangement links TRBV18 to TRBJ1-2; 9 bases align to TRBD1. The CDR3 is 13 residues long. V shed 2 bases, J shed 8 bases, and the junction held 3 bases outside the gene matches. Germline V gene lookup returns CDR1 KGHSH and CDR2 LQKENI. In nucleotides, the CDR3 is TGTGCCAGCTCACCAGGACAGGGGCAAGGCTACACCTTC. Its protein product is CASSPGQGQGYTF.

The chain employs TRBV6-5 and TRBJ2-7; 7 positions match TRBD1. Trimming removed 5 bases from V and 3 bases from J; junction bases left unmatched: 4. The germline V gene encodes CDR1 MNHEY and CDR2 SVGAGI. The CDR3 runs to 13 residues. The CDR3 DNA is TGTGCCAGCAGTCGACAGGGAAACTACGAGCAGTACTTC. Its protein product is CASSRQGNYEQYF.

This chain connects TRBV28 to TRBJ1-1; a weak D match, TRBD1 (6 bases). The CDR3 length is 19 residues. Germline V CDR1 and CDR2: MDHEN, SYDVKM. The V and J ends lost 7 bases and 7 bases respectively, with 34 bases between them. The CDR3 region has the DNA TGTGCCAGCACCCACCCTCCGGGACACCCCTCGATGCACCGGGGTGAAGCTTTCTTT. Translating it yields CASTHPPGHPSMHRGEAFF.

This clone was seen a few times. This CDR3 is CASSDSPSSYNSPLHF. Written as DNA, the CDR3 is TGCGCCAGCAGCGATTCACCGAGCTCCTATAATTCACCCCTCCACTTT. This chain connects TRBV4-1 to TRBJ1-6, with D unresolved. CDR3 length: 16 residues. Trimming removed 5 bases from V and 0 bases from J, with 11 bases in between. Germline V gives CDR1 MGHRA, CDR2 YSYEKL.

Comment on this clone: One end of the junction is discordant with germline, which a read error may explain. The chain employs TRBV7-7 and TRBJ2-1, with TRBD2 matching 9 bases. The CDR3 spans 16 residues. Germline-derived CDR1 and CDR2 are SSHAT and FNYEAQ (reference sequence). The CDR3 sequence is CASSLSSGNTYNEQFF. The DNA for the CDR3 is TGTGCTAGCAGCTTATCTAGCGGGAATACCTACAATGAGCAGTTCTTC. The full variable domain, with the rest looked up from reference TRBV7-7 and TRBJ2-1, is GAGVSQSPRYKVTKRGQDVTLRCDPISSHATLYWYQQALGQGPEFLTYFNYEAQPDKSGLPSDRFSAERPEGSISTLTIQRTEQRDSAMYRCASSLSSGNTYNEQFFGPGTRLTVL.

This clone was recorded once. This rearrangement joins TRBV2 to TRBJ1-3; the match to TRBD1 covers 7 bases. V shed 4 bases and J 2 bases; nucleotides not matched to a gene: 2. The CDR3 contains 14 residues. Germline V gene lookup returns CDR1 SNHLY and CDR2 FYNNEI. The CDR3: CASSGQGAGNTIYF. In nucleotides, the CDR3 is TGTGCCAGCAGTGGCCAGGGGGCTGGAAACACCATATATTTT.

V gene TRBV7-8 combines with J gene TRBJ2-1, with 10 nucleotides matching TRBD2. The ends lost 4 bases at V and 7 bases at J; junction bases unmatched: 13. CDR3 length: 17 amino acids. Looked up from germline, CDR1 is SGHVS and CDR2 is FQNEAQ. CDR3 amino acids: CASSSRLAGGKMNEQFF. In nucleotides, the CDR3 is TGTGCCAGCAGCTCTAGACTAGCGGGCGGTAAGATGAATGAGCAGTTCTTC.

The chain links TRBV5-1 to TRBJ2-6; D possibly corresponds to TRBD2 (5 bases). Trimming left V 3 bases short and J 1 base short, with 11 bases between. Germline V gene lookup returns CDR1 SGHRS and CDR2 YFSETQ. This CDR3 spans 16 amino acids. CDR3 nucleotides: TGCGCCAGCAGCTGGACTTCTCTATCTGGGGCCAACGTCCTGACTTTC. Its translation: CASSWTSLSGANVLTF.

The chain recombines TRBV27 with TRBJ2-1; 14 nucleotides line up with TRBD2. The CDR3 covers 17 residues. V lost 5 bases and J lost 8; bases outside the gene matches: 11. Germline V lookup: CDR1 MNHEY, CDR2 SMNVEV (reference sequence). The CDR3 DNA reads TGTGCCAGCAGTGACACCCCAGGGACTAGCGGGAGTGATGAGCAGTTCTTC. Residues: CASSDTPGTSGSDEQFF.

The chain recombines TRBV28 with TRBJ1-5, with unresolved D. CDR1 is MDHEN, CDR2 SYDVKM, per germline. Trimming pared 1 base from V and 5 bases from J, leaving 9 bases between. The CDR3 sequence is 14 residues long. The CDR3 spells CASSLSTRDQPQHF. The CDR3 coding sequence is TGTGCCAGCAGTTTATCGACCCGGGATCAGCCCCAGCATTTT.

This chain links TRBV29-1 with TRBJ2-5; 7 bases align to TRBD1. Trimming cost V 7 bases and J 5 bases; bases outside gene matches: 4. There are 11 residues in the CDR3. Germline CDR1 and CDR2: SQVTM and ANQGSEA. The CDR3 protein is CSDRQGETQYF. CDR3 in DNA: TGCAGCGATAGACAGGGTGAGACCCAGTACTTC.

The rearrangement joins TRBV27 to TRBJ1-5; perhaps TRBD1 as D (6 bases). The CDR3 is 14 residues long. Per germline, CDR1 MNHEY and CDR2 SMNVEV (reference sequence). With 9 bases removed from V and 3 bases from J, the gap between germline ends came to 15 bases. CDR3 region: CASRAGGLNQPQHF. The CDR3 DNA is TGTGCCAGTCGCGCGGGGGGCCTCAATCAGCCCCAGCATTTT.

As to this clone: This same CDR3 is encoded by further DNA sequences in the sample. J is TRBJ1-1 and V is TRBV9, with D tentatively TRBD1 (6 bases). Looked up from germline, CDR1 is SGDLS and CDR2 is YYNGEE. The CDR3 has 14 residues. V lost 1 base to trimming and J lost 3 bases, with 10 bases between them. This CDR3 is CASSVLGGDTEAFF. CDR3 sequence (DNA): TGTGCCAGCAGCGTATTAGGGGGGGACACTGAAGCTTTCTTT.

Only a few counts were recorded for this clone. The rearrangement links TRBV5-1 to TRBJ2-5; 8 positions agree with TRBD2. The CDR3 runs to 14 residues. Trimming removed 4 bases from V and 5 bases from J; junction bases left unmatched: 7. Germline-derived CDR1 and CDR2 are SGHRS and YFSETQ. Here the CDR3 DNA reads TGCGCCAGCAGCGTAGGACTAGCAGTCGAGACCCAGTACTTC. Its protein product is CASSVGLAVETQYF.

The chain has TRBV6-1 and TRBJ1-2, with 8 bases that match TRBD1. Germline V gene sequence: CDR1 MNHNS, CDR2 SASEGT. V lost 5 bases, J lost 4 bases, and 3 bases stayed unmatched. The CDR3 runs to 13 residues. As DNA, the CDR3 is TGTGCCAGCAGTTCGACAGGGGTCTATGGCTACACCTTC. Its translation: CASSSTGVYGYTF.

A note on this clone: An end of the junction does not agree with germline; a read error may underlie this. The chain combines TRBV4-3 with TRBJ2-3, with no clear D. The CDR3 is 14 amino acids. Germline CDR1 LGHNA, CDR2 YSLEER. The CDR3 DNA sequence: TGCGCCAGCAGGCAAGAGGAGTACACAGATACGCAGTATTTT. Encoded protein: CASRQEEYTDTQYF.

This clone was detected only once. This chain connects TRBV7-8 to TRBJ2-2, with 14 bases lining up with TRBD2. The V and J ends lost 4 bases and 5 bases, in that order; junction bases with no gene match: 3. Germline lookup yields CDR1 SGHVS and CDR2 FQNEAQ. This CDR3 region has 16 residues. CDR3 protein: CASSSGLAGGTGELFF. Written as DNA, the CDR3 is TGTGCCAGCAGCTCTGGACTAGCGGGAGGAACCGGGGAGCTGTTTTTT.

V and J are TRBV25-1 and TRBJ2-7; TRBD2 matches at 8 bases. With 2 bases clipped from V and 3 bases from J, the junction kept 6 bases outside the gene matches. Germline V gives CDR1 MGHDK, CDR2 SYGVNS. The CDR3 runs to 15 residues. The CDR3 region is CASSEGGTSGYEQYF. CDR3 DNA sequence: TGTGCCAGCAGTGAAGGGGGTACTAGCGGCTACGAGCAGTACTTC.

The chain links TRBV28 to TRBJ1-1; the D gene is possibly TRBD1 (5 bases). Germline V lookup: CDR1 MDHEN, CDR2 SYDVKM. The CDR3 has 13 amino acids. Trimming stripped 6 bases from V and 8 bases from J, with 16 bases between. CDR3 nucleotides: TGTGCCAGCAGACAGGACCCTGCGCGAGAAGCTTTCTTT. Protein product: CASRQDPAREAFF.

This sequence joins TRBV11-3 and TRBJ1-5, with D unclear. This CDR3 spans 15 amino acids. V was shortened by 9 bases and J by 0 bases, with 15 bases between the two germline ends. Germline assignment: CDR1 SGHNT and CDR2 YENEEA. The CDR3 protein is CARRGGDYSNQPQHF. Written as DNA, the CDR3 is TGTGCCAGACGGGGTGGGGATTATAGCAATCAGCCCCAGCATTTT. Using reference TRBV11-3 and TRBJ1-5 for the parts outside the CDR3, the full variable domain is EAGVVQSPRYKIIEKKQPVAFWCNPISGHNTLYWYLQNLGQGPELLIRYENEEAVDDSQLPKDRFSAERLKGVDSTLKIQPAELGDSAVYLCARRGGDYSNQPQHFGDGTRLSIL.

The chain joins TRBV15 to TRBJ2-1; 14 positions agree with TRBD2. The V gene end was trimmed by 4 bases and the J gene end by 6 bases; junction bases not matched to a gene: 5. The CDR3 length is 16 residues. Germline CDR1 LNHNV, CDR2 YYDKDF (reference sequence). As DNA, the CDR3 is TGTGCCACCAGCAACCGACTAGCGGGAGGGGGCAATGAGCAGTTCTTC. It yields the protein CATSNRLAGGGNEQFF.

V and J are TRBV15 and TRBJ1-5; TRBD1 matches at 7 bases. Per germline, CDR1 LNHNV and CDR2 YYDKDF (reference sequence). This CDR3 has 14 amino acids. The junction had 1 base not matched to a gene; V was cut back by 1 base and J by 4 bases. CDR3 DNA sequence: TGTGCCACCAGCAGAGCAGGGGGGAATCAGCCCCAGCATTTT. As protein: CATSRAGGNQPQHF.

V usage is TRBV27 and J usage is TRBJ2-2; D is perhaps TRBD2 (5 bases). The CDR3 is made up of 16 amino acids. Trimming took off 5 bases at V and 2 bases at J, with 15 bases between the two ends. The germline V gene has CDR1 MNHEY and CDR2 SMNVEV (reference sequence). This CDR3 reads CASSPRGRDNTGELFF. CDR3 coding DNA: TGTGCCAGCAGTCCTCGGGGAAGAGATAACACCGGGGAGCTGTTTTTT.

The chain combines TRBV7-3 with TRBJ2-5; D is perhaps TRBD2 (5 bases). The CDR3 loop spans 13 amino acids. Per the germline V gene, CDR1 is SGHTA and CDR2 is FQGTGA. Trimming cost V 4 bases and J 1 base, with 7 bases left between them. The DNA for the CDR3 is TGTGCCAGCAGCTGGACTGCCCAAGAGACCCAGTACTTC. This gives the protein CASSWTAQETQYF.